The rows below give T cell receptor beta chains drawn from one sample of a study of blood T cells in healthy people across ages. From the 5' RACE reads, TCRdb called clonotypes with MiXCR, one entry per CDR3 protein. Seen here are over 600,000 distinct CDR3 sequences, 46% observed once, and the top ten hold around 18%. Specimen: blood. The receptors come from a man older than 75 in good health. CDR3s include the opening cysteine and the closing phenylalanine or tryptophan. D genes are given only for firm matches. Only part of the rows carry a size: once, few, many, or a class if the clone is expanded.

>NA|TRBV5-1|TRBJ2-1|NA
CASSLVSGNYSEQFF
TGCGCCAGCAGCTTGGTCAGCGGAAATTACAGTGAGCAGTTCTTC
>NA|TRBV30|TRBJ2-5|NA
CAWSDGDRAHETQYF
TGTGCCTGGAGTGATGGGGACCGCGCCCACGAGACCCAGTACTTC
>TRBD1|TRBV6-2/TRBV6-3|TRBJ2-5|NA
CASSPPGTGWETQYF
TGTGCCAGCAGTCCCCCCGGGACAGGGTGGGAGACCCAGTACTTC
>TRBD1|TRBV12-3/TRBV12-4|TRBJ2-7|NA
CASQMAGQVYEQYF
TGTGCCAGCCAAATGGCGGGACAGGTCTACGAGCAGTACTTC
>TRBD2|TRBV4-1|TRBJ2-5|NA
CASSQDSRTSGRATQYF
TGCGCCAGCAGCCAAGATTCCCGGACTAGCGGGAGGGCCACCCAGTACTTC
>NA|TRBV2|TRBJ2-3|NA
CASSDHYTQYF
TGTGCCAGCAGTGACCACTATACGCAGTATTTT
>NA|TRBV4-3|TRBJ2-3|many
CASSQDLSTDTQYF
TGCGCCAGCAGCCAAGATCTGAGCACAGATACGCAGTATTTT
>NA|TRBV29-1|TRBJ2-1|many
CSVKLQGKFISILEQFF
TGCAGCGTCAAGCTGCAGGGGAAATTCATCTCAATTCTTGAGCAGTTCTTC
>NA|TRBV21-1|TRBJ1-1|NA
CASSNVGQPTNNTEAFF
TGTGCCAGCAGCAACGTCGGACAGCCGACGAACAACACTGAAGCTTTCTTT
>NA|TRBV3-1|TRBJ2-3|few
CASSQAQQTDTQYF
TGTGCCAGCAGCCAAGCCCAGCAGACAGATACGCAGTATTTT
>NA|TRBV28|TRBJ2-3|few
CASSSTLAASTDTQYF
TGTGCCAGCAGTTCGACCCTAGCAGCTAGCACAGATACGCAGTATTTT
>TRBD1|TRBV6-1|TRBJ1-1|NA
CASILQGFTEAFF
TGTGCCAGCATTTTACAGGGGTTCACTGAAGCTTTCTTT
>TRBD1|TRBV9|TRBJ1-2|few
CASSVLGTGDGYTF
TGTGCCAGCAGCGTACTCGGGACAGGGGATGGCTACACCTTC
>TRBD2|TRBV9|TRBJ2-1|NA
CASSVVAGETTQQFF
TGTGCCAGCAGCGTAGTGGCGGGAGAGACCACACAGCAGTTCTTC
>NA|TRBV12-3/TRBV12-4|TRBJ1-5|few
CASSMSGASNQPQHF
TGTGCCAGCAGTATGTCGGGGGCCTCCAATCAGCCCCAGCATTTT